The present entry profiles one TCR beta chain with its context. What it binds is unknown. Primers used in a second PCR of roughly 6 to 12 cycles were a sample-barcoded 5' primer and a J-beta primer mix. Individual samples furnished no less than 3 million CDR3-containing paired-end reads apiece. TCRdb fed the 5' RACE reads into MiXCR, producing one record per CDR3 protein. The sample carries roughly 560,000 distinct CDR3 sequences, under 30% recorded once. This CDR3 is built from 15 residues. CDR1 and CDR2 (germline): DFQATT, SNEGSKA (reference sequence). The data originate from a study of blood T cells in healthy people across ages. The study, taken as a whole, reports: Shifts in expanded clonotypes may have been confounded by donor CMV status, which was unknown. More naive CD4+ cells and higher diversity marked long-lived donors relative to aged donors.

The same specimen was also included in a second study, on T cells of mothers and their children. That investigation notes: The study recruited a few healthy Caucasian mothers and their six children as donors.

The rearrangement links TRBV20-1 to TRBJ2-5; 11 positions match TRBD2. The last part of the DNA fits TRBJ2-7 better; the J call may be wrong. This sequence originates from a boy under 18 in good health. Sequenced material: blood. The CDR3 bases are TGCAGTGCCCCGACTAGCGGGATTGATGGGTACGAGCAGTACTTC. Translating gives CSAPTSGIDGYEQYF.